This TCR beta chain stems from a study of cytomegalovirus exposure and HLA in healthy donors. Study-wide background: As released early, the data held 85 million to 95 million unique TCRs from HLA-typed donors. Study-wide results and limits: In an earlier analysis, productive rearrangement rates for most beta V segments clustered near 87% or 30%.

The primer mix had 60 Vbeta and 13 Jbeta primers. Method: immunoSEQ multiplex PCR; TCRdb's copy keeps in-frame clones and lacks some. This table has fewer than 150,000 clones, under 80% appearing once. For this clone: What it binds is not known.

V shed 6 bases and J shed 2 bases, with 11 bases lying between them. CDR1 and CDR2 from the germline V gene are SNHLY and FYNNEI. The CDR3 has 13 residues. Sequencing used PBMCs. The clonotype comes from a woman in her thirties or forties in good health and CMV-seropositive. This rearrangement joins TRBV2 to TRBJ2-7; weak D call: TRBD2 (6 bases). The CDR3: CASRLGGPYEQYF. CDR3 nucleotide sequence: TGTGCCAGCAGGCTGGGGGGTCCCTACGAGCAGTACTTC.